These 12 T cell receptor beta chains were all obtained from the same sample, sequenced in a study of beta chain features in type 1 diabetes. The whole isolated RNA underwent reverse transcription, so sequencing captured expressed TCRB transcripts. Generated by immunoSEQ multiplex PCR, the TCRdb table keeps only in-frame clones and is missing some. Here the sample spans around 280,000 clones, around 7.8% being singletons. The specimen was central memory CD4+ T cells from blood. The receptor set was obtained from a young woman in good health.

This clone was picked up many times. The V call is TRBV14, the J call TRBJ2-1; 13 bases fit TRBD2. From germline, CDR1 is SGHDN and CDR2 FVKESK. Trimming removed 2 bases from V and 9 bases from J; junction bases left unmatched: 4. There are 15 residues in the CDR3. CDR3 sequence reads: CASSQYTSGRGEQFF. DNA for the CDR3: TGTGCCAGCAGCCAATATACTAGCGGGAGGGGTGAGCAGTTCTTC.

The J gene is TRBJ2-3, the V gene TRBV6-4; unclear D gene. There are 11 residues in the CDR3. V was cut by 6 bases and J by 5 bases, with 6 bases left in between. Germline V gene data show CDR1 as MRHNA and CDR2 as SNTAGT. For the CDR3, the DNA is TGTGCCAGCAGGGCTGGAGATACGCAGTATTTT. It codes for CASRAGDTQYF.

The chain carries TRBV29-1 and TRBJ2-5; D is possibly TRBD1 (6 bases). CDR3 length equals 12 residues. The V and J ends lost 4 bases and 5 bases respectively, with 11 bases between them. Germline V gene data show CDR1 as SQVTM and CDR2 as ANQGSEA. CDR3 DNA sequence: TGCAGCGTTGCTGCAGGGGCCGAGACCCAGTACTTC. Its translation is CSVAAGAETQYF.

The rearrangement joins TRBV27 to TRBJ2-7; TRBD2 matches 10 bases. Unmatched junction bases numbered 3, after V lost 8 bases and J lost 2 bases. The CDR3 loop spans 13 amino acids. The germline gives CDR1 MNHEY, CDR2 SMNVEV (reference sequence). The CDR3 here is CASGSGGAYEQYV. The CDR3 DNA is TGTGCCAGCGGGAGCGGGGGGGCCTACGAGCAGTACGTC.

This clone was seen more than once but under ten times. V and J are TRBV19 and TRBJ1-2; TRBD1 aligns across 7 bases. There are 15 residues in the CDR3. With 3 bases clipped from V and 4 bases from J, the junction kept 8 bases outside the gene matches. Germline V gene sequence: CDR1 LNHDA, CDR2 SQIVND (reference sequence). The CDR3 is CASSINGDRRYGYTF. CDR3 bases: TGTGCCAGTAGTATCAACGGGGACAGACGCTATGGCTACACCTTC.

V gene TRBV5-6 combines with J gene TRBJ1-2, with D perhaps TRBD1 (5 bases). Trimming shortened V by 2 bases and J by 4 bases, and 12 bases separated the two germline ends. The CDR3 contains 14 residues. Per germline, CDR1 SGHDT and CDR2 YYEEEE. CDR3 sequence reads: CASSFAGRSYGYTF. The CDR3 coding sequence is TGTGCCAGCAGCTTTGCAGGGAGAAGCTATGGCTACACCTTC. The entire variable domain, with the rest obtained from reference TRBV5-6 and TRBJ1-2, is as follows: DAGVTQSPTHLIKTRGQQVTLRCSPKSGHDTVSWYQQALGQGPQFIFQYYEEEERQRGNFPDRFSGHQFPNYSSELNVNALLLGDSALYLCASSFAGRSYGYTFGSGTRLTVV.

The rearrangement links TRBV4-2 to TRBJ1-2; 10 bases line up with TRBD1. Germline V gene data show CDR1 as LGHNA and CDR2 as YNFKEQ. With V trimmed by 3 bases and J by 6 bases, 4 bases remained unmatched. The CDR3 consists of 14 residues. CDR3 coding DNA: TGTGCCAGCAGCCATGGGGACAGGGGAAATGGCTACACCTTC. Translation: CASSHGDRGNGYTF.

This clone was counted ten times or more. The genes are TRBV7-9 and TRBJ1-1; no reliable D call. This CDR3 contains 11 residues. Deletions cut 5 bases from V and 3 bases from J, with 4 bases between. Germline V gene data show CDR1 as SEHNR and CDR2 as FQNEAQ (reference sequence). The chain's CDR3 is CASSEYTEAFF. CDR3 DNA: TGTGCCAGCAGCGAGTACACTGAAGCTTTCTTT.

This clone was seen more than once but under ten times. The chain joins TRBV11-3 to TRBJ1-5, with D uncertain. CDR1 SGHNT and CDR2 YENEEA come from the germline V gene. The CDR3 loop spans 13 amino acids. The ends were cut back, 6 bases at V and 0 bases at J, with 6 bases in the middle. CDR3 nucleotides: TGTGCCAGCAGTGCCGGTAGCAATCAGCCCCAGCATTTT. Translated: CASSAGSNQPQHF.

The V and J genes are TRBV27 and TRBJ1-5; the match to TRBD1 covers 10 bases. The CDR3 sequence is 16 residues long. J was trimmed by 7 bases and V by 3 bases; bases with no gene match: 9. Germline V lookup: CDR1 MNHEY, CDR2 SMNVEV (reference sequence). The CDR3 is CASSFRQGAGAQPQHF. The CDR3 coding sequence is TGTGCCAGCAGTTTCAGACAGGGGGCAGGGGCACAGCCCCAGCATTTT.

This clone came up a few times. V and J are TRBV7-2 and TRBJ2-1; the D gene is possibly TRBD2 (6 bases). Germline CDR1 SGHTA, CDR2 FQGNSA. CDR3 length: 15 amino acids. Deletions cut 3 bases from V and 5 bases from J, with 14 bases between. CDR3 sequence (DNA): TGTGCCAGCAGCTTGGGAGGTAGTAATAACAATGAGCAGTTCTTC. Translating it yields CASSLGGSNNNEQFF.

The sample holds a few counts of this clone. This chain uses TRBV19 with TRBJ1-2; D unresolved. With 3 bases removed from V and 6 bases from J, the gap between germline ends came to 5 bases. This CDR3 spans 11 amino acids. The germline V gene encodes CDR1 LNHDA and CDR2 SQIVND (reference sequence). This chain's CDR3 is CASSIGHGYTF. Here the CDR3 DNA reads TGTGCCAGTAGTATCGGTCATGGCTACACCTTC.